The clone carrying this T cell receptor beta chain was detected only a few times. The antigen remains unidentified. Trimming cost V 0 bases and J 7 bases; bases outside gene matches: 12. Germline CDR1 SGDLS, CDR2 YYNGEE. The CDR3 is 17 amino acids. The sample is drawn from a study of beta chain features in type 1 diabetes. About the research overall: Cells sorted and examined across all samples totaled around 110,000,000. Findings and caveats of the study: Significant though moderate, a shortening of TCRB CDR3s appeared in all four CD4+ subsets of Type 1 diabetes patients.

The authors reverse transcribed all of the isolated RNA, so sequencing captured expressed TCRB transcripts. Profiling relied on immunoSEQ multiplex PCR, and the TCRdb table lists in-frame clones only, not all of them. The data contain fewer than 900,000 clones, roughly 17% of them singletons. The receptor was isolated from a woman aged 18-29 years in good health. This chain uses TRBV9 with TRBJ2-5; TRBD1 matches 10 bases. Sequences were obtained from naive CD4+ T cells from blood. As DNA, the CDR3 is TGTGCCAGCAGCGTAGAGACCCCGACAGGGGGCGTGGGGACCCAGTACTTC. Residues: CASSVETPTGGVGTQYF.